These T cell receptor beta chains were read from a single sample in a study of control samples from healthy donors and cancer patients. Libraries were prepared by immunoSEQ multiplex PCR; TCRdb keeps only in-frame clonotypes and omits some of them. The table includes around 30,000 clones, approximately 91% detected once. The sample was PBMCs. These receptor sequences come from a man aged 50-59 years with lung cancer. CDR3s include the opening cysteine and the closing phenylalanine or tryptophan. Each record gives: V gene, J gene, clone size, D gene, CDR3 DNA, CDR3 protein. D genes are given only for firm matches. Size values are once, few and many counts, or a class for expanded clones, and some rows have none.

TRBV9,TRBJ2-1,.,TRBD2,TGTGCCAGCAGCTTCTCCTTAGCGGGGGGATCTGATTCCTACAATGAGCAGTTCTTC,CASSFSLAGGSDSYNEQFF
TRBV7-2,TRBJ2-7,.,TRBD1,TGTGCCAGCAGCTGGGACAGTATATCCTACGAGCAGTACTTC,CASSWDSISYEQYF
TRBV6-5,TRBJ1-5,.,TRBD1,TGTGCCAGCAGTTTGACAGGGGGTAGCAATCAGCCCCAGCATTTT,CASSLTGGSNQPQHF
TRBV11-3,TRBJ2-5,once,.,TGTGCCAGCAGCTCAGGCAGGGGAGAGACCCGGTACTTC,CASSSGRGETRYF
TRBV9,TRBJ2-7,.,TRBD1,TGTGCCAGCAGCCCACGCGCGGACAGGGGCTACGAGCAGTACTTC,CASSPRADRGYEQYF
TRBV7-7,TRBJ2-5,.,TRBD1,TGTGCTAGCAGCACAGACAGGGAAGAGACCCAGTACTTC,CASSTDREETQYF
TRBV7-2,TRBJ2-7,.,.,TGTGCCAGCAGCTTAGGGGTGGCGATCTACGAGCAGTACTTC,CASSLGVAIYEQYF
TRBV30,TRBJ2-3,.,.,TGTGCCTGGAGTCGGCCAGAGCGCACAGATACGCAGTATTTT,CAWSRPERTDTQYF
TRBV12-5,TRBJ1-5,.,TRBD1,TGTGCTAGTGGTTTGGGGGGACAGGAAAATCAGCCCCAGCATTTT,CASGLGGQENQPQHF
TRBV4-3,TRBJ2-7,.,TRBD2,TGCGCCAGCAGCCAAGATCGGGAGGGGCCCCAGTCCTTC,CASSQDREGPQSF
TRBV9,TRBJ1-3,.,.,TGTGCCAGCAGCGCCGGACCGACCTCTGGAAACACCATATATTTT,CASSAGPTSGNTIYF
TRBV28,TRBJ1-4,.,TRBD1,TGTGCCAGCAGTCCACACGGGACAGGGATTGTAGGAACTAATGAAAAACTGTTTTTT,CASSPHGTGIVGTNEKLFF
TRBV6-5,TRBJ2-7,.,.,TGTGCCAGCAGTTACCAGGGTGGTCACTACGAGCAGTACTTC,CASSYQGGHYEQYF
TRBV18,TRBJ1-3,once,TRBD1,TGTGCCAGCTCACCCCAGGACCTAAAGGGGGCTGCTGGAAACACCATATATTTT,CASSPQDLKGAAGNTIYF
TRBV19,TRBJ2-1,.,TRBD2,TGTGCCAGTAGTATCTCCGGGACTAGCGGGGGGACCAGCTCCTACAATGAGCAGTTCTTC,CASSISGTSGGTSSYNEQFF
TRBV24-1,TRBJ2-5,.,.,TGTGCCACCAGTGACCCAGGACGGACTTGGGAGACCCAGTACTTC,CATSDPGRTWETQYF
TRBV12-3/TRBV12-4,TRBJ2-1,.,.,TGTGCCAGCAGTCATCTGGGGCAAATTATCTTC,CASSHLGQIIF
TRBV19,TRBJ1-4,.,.,TGTGCCAGTAGGGGATGGGGGGGTGAAAAACTGTTTTTT,CASRGWGGEKLFF
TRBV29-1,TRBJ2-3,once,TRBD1,TGCAGCACCCGGACAGGGAGCACAGATACGCAGTATTTT,CSTRTGSTDTQYF
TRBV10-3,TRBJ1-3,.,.,TGTGCCGCGGGCGGGACCGGGCTTGGAAACACCATATATTTT,CAAGGTGLGNTIYF
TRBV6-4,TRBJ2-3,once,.,TGTGCCAGCAGTGAAACCGACGGTATGCAGTATTTT,CASSETDGMQYF
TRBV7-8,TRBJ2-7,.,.,TGTGCCAGCAGCTTAGGTCTATCCTACGAGCAGTACTTC,CASSLGLSYEQYF